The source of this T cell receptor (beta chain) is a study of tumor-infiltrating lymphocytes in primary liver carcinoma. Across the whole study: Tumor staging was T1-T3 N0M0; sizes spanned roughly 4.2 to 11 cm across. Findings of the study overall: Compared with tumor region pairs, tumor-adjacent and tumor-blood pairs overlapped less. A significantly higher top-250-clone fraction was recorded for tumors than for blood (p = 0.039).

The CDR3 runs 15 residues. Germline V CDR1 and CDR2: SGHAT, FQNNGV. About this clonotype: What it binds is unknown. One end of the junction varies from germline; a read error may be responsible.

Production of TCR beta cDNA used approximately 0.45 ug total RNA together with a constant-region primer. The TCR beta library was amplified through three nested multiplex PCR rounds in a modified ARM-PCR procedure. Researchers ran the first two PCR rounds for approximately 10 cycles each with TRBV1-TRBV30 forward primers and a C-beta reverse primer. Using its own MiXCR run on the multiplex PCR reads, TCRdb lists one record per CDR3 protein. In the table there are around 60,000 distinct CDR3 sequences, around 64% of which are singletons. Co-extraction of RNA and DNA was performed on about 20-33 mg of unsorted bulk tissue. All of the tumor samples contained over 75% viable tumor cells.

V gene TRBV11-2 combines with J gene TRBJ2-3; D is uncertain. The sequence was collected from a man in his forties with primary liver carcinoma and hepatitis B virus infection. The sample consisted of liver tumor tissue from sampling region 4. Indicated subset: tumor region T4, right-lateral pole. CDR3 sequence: CACSMLQGRPYTQYF. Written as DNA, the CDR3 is TGTGCCTGCAGCATGCTACAAGGTCGGCCATATACGCAGTATTTT.